Sequencing of this TCR beta chain was carried out in a study of T-cell memory formation after mild COVID-19. Study overall: Clusters were largely donor specific. General observations from the study: A second wave expanding day 15 to 37 was CD4+-biased; contracting clones were balanced. Contracting clones localized mainly to CM and EM when CD4+ and mainly to EMRA when CD8+.

A few counts support this clonotype. Antigen: not known. Researchers used 5'RACE with constant-segment primers to make TCR alpha and TCR beta cDNA libraries that carry sample barcodes and UMIs. Via MiXCR, TCRdb re-called the 5' RACE reads, giving one row per CDR3 protein. The sample records hundreds of thousands of distinct CDR3 sequences, roughly 17% being singletons. Sequencing was carried out using PBMCs or a T cell subset sorted from them (not recorded which). The TCR was taken from a man younger than 30 who had mild COVID-19 (a few samples of this study predate the infection). Cell type and time point are not known.

CDR3 sequence reads: CASSLARLAGGETQYF. As DNA, the CDR3 is TGCGCCAGCAGCTTGGCCCGTCTAGCGGGGGGAGAGACCCAGTACTTC. The rearrangement links TRBV5-1 to TRBJ2-5; TRBD2 matches at 11 bases. With V trimmed by 0 bases and J by 4 bases, 5 bases remained unmatched. CDR3 length: 16 amino acids. Germline values: CDR1 SGHRS, CDR2 YFSETQ.